These T cell receptor beta chains were read from a single sample in a study of CD8 T cells in ankylosing spondylitis. TCRdb called the 5' RACE reads again in MiXCR, with one record for every CDR3 protein. Counted here are roughly 240,000 distinct CDR3 sequences, 8% to 9% occurring once; the ten biggest clones make up about 5%. The sequenced sample consisted of blood, either unsorted or a sorted T cell fraction (not recorded which). Every receptor here comes from a female donor with ankylosing spondylitis or in good health (not recorded which). The CDR3 runs from the conserved cysteine through the conserved F or W. Each record gives: V gene, D gene, clone size, J gene, CDR3 DNA, CDR3 protein. The D gene is left open where the match is weak. Clone size appears in some rows only: once, few, many, or a class for an expanded clone.

TRBV6-2/TRBV6-3	.	many	TRBJ2-2	TGTGCCAGCAGTTACGGTCGGGGCGGGGAGCTGTTTTTT	CASSYGRGGELFF
TRBV12-3/TRBV12-4	TRBD1	many	TRBJ1-1	TGCGCCAGCAGCCTCGGACAGGGGGGCACTGAAGCTTTCTTT	CASSLGQGGTEAFF
TRBV6-1	.	many	TRBJ1-5	TGTGCCAGCAGGGGACCGACCGGCAATCAGCCCCAGCATTTT	CASRGPTGNQPQHF
TRBV12-3/TRBV12-4	.	many	TRBJ2-1	TGTGCCAGCGCGAGGGCGAAGCAGTTCTTC	CASARAKQFF
TRBV6-5	TRBD1	many	TRBJ2-5	TGTGCCAGCAGTTACTCGAACAGGGGCGAGGGGACCCAGTACTTC	CASSYSNRGEGTQYF
TRBV7-9	.	few	TRBJ1-5	TGTGCCAGCAGCTCGGGTGGGGGAGTGCCCCAGCATTTT	CASSSGGGVPQHF
TRBV5-1	.	many	TRBJ2-7	TGCGCCAGCAGCTCTCGGACAGCCCACTACGAGCAGTACTTC	CASSSRTAHYEQYF
TRBV20-1	.	many	TRBJ2-6	TGCAGTGCTATCCCCCTGGAGTCTGGGGCCAACGTCCTGACTTTC	CSAIPLESGANVLTF
TRBV28	.	once	TRBJ2-3	TGTGCCAGCAGTCACTTGGGCAGGGGGGATACGCGGTATTTT	CASSHLGRGDTRYF
TRBV29-1	.	many	TRBJ2-1	TGCAGCGTTGCCACAACTAGCTATGAGCAGTTCTTC	CSVATTSYEQFF
TRBV6-5	TRBD1	many	TRBJ1-1	TGTGCCAGCAGTTACCTTCGGACAGGGAACACTGAAGCTTTCTTT	CASSYLRTGNTEAFF
TRBV7-8	TRBD1	many	TRBJ1-5	TGTGCCAGCAGCTTAGAAGGCAGGGGGCGAGGTCATCAGCCCCAGCATTTT	CASSLEGRGRGHQPQHF
TRBV20-1	.	few	TRBJ1-2	TGCAGTGCTAGAGAGGGGGGGGAGACCGACGCCAACTATGGCTACACCTTC	CSAREGGETDANYGYTF
TRBV10-3	TRBD1	many	TRBJ1-2	TGTGCCAGCGGGACAGGGAAAACGAACTATGGCTACACCTTC	CASGTGKTNYGYTF
TRBV6-2/TRBV6-3	.	few	TRBJ2-3	TGTGCCAGCCTTGACCACCGGCCCCCCCGAAGTACAGATACGCAGTATTTT	CASLDHRPPRSTDTQYF
TRBV20-1	TRBD2	many	TRBJ2-3	TGCAGTGCTACGACTAGCGGGTTAAGCACAGATACGCAGTATTTT	CSATTSGLSTDTQYF
TRBV18	TRBD2	many	TRBJ2-1	TGTGCCAGCTCACCAGTTGGGGGACTAGCATACAATGAGCAGTTCTTC	CASSPVGGLAYNEQFF
TRBV20-1	.	many	TRBJ1-1	TGCAGTGCCCTAAGGGACTGGGGCGATGAAGCTTTCTTT	CSALRDWGDEAFF
TRBV12-3/TRBV12-4	.	many	TRBJ2-5	TGTGCCAGCAGCGAATCGGGGCAAAGAGTTACCCAGTACTTC	CASSESGQRVTQYF
TRBV12-3/TRBV12-4	.	many	TRBJ2-3	TGTGCCAGCACCTACGAAACAGGGCTCAGCACAGATACGCAGTATTTT	CASTYETGLSTDTQYF
TRBV3-1	TRBD1	many	TRBJ2-3	TGTGCCAGCAGCCCGGGACAGGGGTTCACAGATACGCAGTATTTT	CASSPGQGFTDTQYF
TRBV20-1	.	many	TRBJ2-1	TGCAGTGCTCCCCGGGGAATAAACAATGAGCAGTTCTTC	CSAPRGINNEQFF
TRBV6-2/TRBV6-3	.	few	TRBJ2-5	TGTGCCAGCAGACCCGTAGCGGACTACCAAGAGACCCAGTACTTC	CASRPVADYQETQYF
TRBV20-1	TRBD1	many	TRBJ2-3	TGCAGTGCTCCCCCCGGACAGGGCGGGGATACGCAGTATTTT	CSAPPGQGGDTQYF
TRBV7-3	.	.	TRBJ2-3	TGTGCCAGCAGCCCCACCCTCACAGATACGCAGTATTTT	CASSPTLTDTQYF
TRBV7-2	TRBD1	few	TRBJ2-1	TGTGCCAGCAGCTTAGCGCTGACAGGGGGCAATGAGCAGTTCTTC	CASSLALTGGNEQFF
TRBV20-1	TRBD2	many	TRBJ2-7	TGCAGTGCTAGAGCAGGCAGGACTAGCGGGAGCTACTCCTACGAGCAGTACTTC	CSARAGRTSGSYSYEQYF
TRBV5-1	.	many	TRBJ2-2	TGCGCCAGCAGCTTGGCCGGGGGACCAAACACCGGGGAGCTGTTTTTT	CASSLAGGPNTGELFF
TRBV7-2	TRBD1	many	TRBJ2-1	TGTGCCAGCAGCGAAACGACAGGGGTCCCCTACAATGAGCAGTTCTTC	CASSETTGVPYNEQFF
TRBV18	.	many	TRBJ2-1	TGTGCCAGCTCACAGAGCCCTTCGGAAAACAATGAGCAGTTCTTC	CASSQSPSENNEQFF
TRBV7-2	TRBD1	many	TRBJ2-7	TGTGCCAGCAGCATAGGGGACAGGGGAGGCTACGAGCAGTACTTC	CASSIGDRGGYEQYF